This TCR beta chain was identified in a study of T cell changes during pregnancy in multiple sclerosis. The data were produced by immunoSEQ multiplex PCR, yet TCRdb's version contains in-frame clones alone and is incomplete. The repertoire has about 87,000 clones, roughly 93% of them found once; the top ten carry 1.1% to 1.5%. Material: peripheral blood, obtained in the third trimester of pregnancy. The clonotype originates from a female donor in good health, enrolled as a control in a pregnancy study.

The CDR3: CASSLGRATDTQYF. In nucleotides, the CDR3 is TGTGCCAGCAGCCTGGGGAGAGCGACAGATACGCAGTATTTT. The chain recombines TRBV7-2 with TRBJ2-3, with D perhaps TRBD2 (5 bases). V shed 5 bases and J shed 3 bases, with 12 bases lying between them. Germline loops: CDR1 SGHTA, CDR2 FQGNSA. The CDR3 has 14 residues.